This is a list of T cell receptor beta chains from one sample in a study of PD-1 blockade in classical Hodgkin lymphoma. The method was immunoSEQ multiplex PCR; TCRdb's version includes in-frame clones alone and lacks a portion of them. This sample has roughly 45,000 clones, with approximately 70% found just once. Source: peripheral blood mononuclear cells (PBMCs), taken before the second cycle of nivolumab. These receptors all come from a human donor with classical Hodgkin lymphoma. CDR3s include the opening cysteine and the closing phenylalanine or tryptophan. The D gene is left open where the match is weak. Expanded clones are given a class, and other clones once, few, many or no size at all.

size,V,J,D,CDR3,DNA
NA,TRBV7-8,TRBJ1-4,NA,CASSPSARATNEKLFF,TGTGCCAGCAGCCCATCGGCCAGAGCAACTAATGAAAAACTGTTTTTT
NA,TRBV27,TRBJ1-2,NA,CASSLSPGGRRHGYTF,TGTGCCAGCAGTTTAAGCCCTGGAGGGAGGAGGCATGGCTACACCTTC
few,TRBV19,TRBJ2-1,NA,CASIGSSYNEQFF,TGTGCCAGTATCGGGTCCTCCTACAATGAGCAGTTCTTC
NA,TRBV4-1,TRBJ2-3,NA,CASSLVMEPDTQYF,TGCGCCAGCAGCCTAGTCATGGAGCCAGATACGCAGTATTTT
NA,TRBV7-9,TRBJ2-2,NA,CASRPGQFGTGELFF,TGTGCCAGCAGACCAGGACAGTTTGGAACCGGGGAGCTGTTTTTT
once,TRBV10-3,TRBJ2-6,TRBD2,CAIRGTSSGSGANVLTF,TGTGCCATCAGAGGGACTAGTTCAGGCTCTGGGGCCAACGTCCTGACTTTC
NA,TRBV28,TRBJ2-7,NA,CASSFDSSYEQYF,TGTGCCAGCAGCTTCGACAGCTCCTACGAGCAGTACTTC
NA,TRBV7-3,TRBJ1-2,NA,CASSLTDDYGYTF,TGTGCCAGCAGCCTGACAGATGACTATGGCTACACCTTC
NA,TRBV9,TRBJ1-6,NA,CASSVGQDNSPLHF,TGTGCCAGCAGCGTAGGCCAGGACAATTCACCCCTCCACTTT
NA,TRBV7-2,TRBJ1-3,NA,CASSLKTASGNTIYF,TGTGCCAGCAGCTTAAAAACAGCCTCTGGAAACACCATATATTTT
NA,TRBV19,TRBJ2-7,TRBD2,CASRPRTSGGYEQYF,TGTGCCAGTAGACCCCGGACTAGCGGAGGCTACGAGCAGTACTTC
NA,TRBV14,TRBJ1-4,TRBD1,CASSLGQANEKLFF,TGTGCCAGCAGCCTAGGACAGGCTAATGAAAAACTGTTTTTT
few,TRBV15,TRBJ1-1,NA,CATSRGRAGNTEAFF,TGTGCCACCAGCAGAGGCAGGGCCGGGAACACTGAAGCTTTCTTT
once,TRBV4-2,TRBJ2-1,TRBD2,CASSQGRGTSGSGEQFF,TGTGCCAGCAGCCAAGGACGGGGGACTAGCGGGAGTGGTGAGCAGTTCTTC
NA,TRBV6-6,TRBJ1-2,NA,CASSRRGSDYTF,TGTGCCAGCAGTCGTCGGGGGTCTGACTACACCTTC
NA,TRBV27,TRBJ1-5,NA,CASSLSFPHSNQPQHF,TGTGCCAGCAGTTTATCGTTTCCACATAGCAATCAGCCCCAGCATTTT
NA,TRBV10-3,TRBJ2-1,NA,CAISDVSFENEQFF,TGTGCCATCAGTGACGTGAGTTTTGAGAATGAGCAGTTCTTC
NA,TRBV5-1,TRBJ2-7,TRBD2,CASSGGLAGGGNYEQYF,TGCGCCAGCAGCGGCGGACTAGCGGGAGGGGGTAACTACGAGCAGTACTTC
NA,TRBV19,TRBJ1-1,TRBD1,CASRTGSTEAFF,TGTGCCAGTCGGACAGGGTCCACTGAAGCTTTCTTT
NA,TRBV4-3,TRBJ2-1,NA,CASSQVLYNEQFF,TGCGCCAGCAGCCAAGTCCTCTACAATGAGCAGTTCTTC
few,TRBV10-2,TRBJ2-7,NA,CASSEGNEQYF,TGCGCCAGCAGTGAGGGAAACGAGCAGTACTTC
many,TRBV6-5,TRBJ1-1,NA,CASSYGLGTEAFF,TGTGCCAGCAGTTACGGTTTGGGGACTGAAGCTTTCTTT
NA,TRBV5-1,TRBJ2-3,NA,CASSLVGSPRDTQYF,TGCGCCAGCAGCTTGGTAGGGTCGCCTAGGGATACGCAGTATTTT
NA,TRBV27,TRBJ1-1,NA,CASSERQDQNTEAFF,TGTGCCAGCAGTGAAAGACAGGATCAGAACACTGAAGCTTTCTTT
NA,TRBV2,TRBJ2-1,NA,CASSDSWGLTYNEQFF,TGTGCCAGCAGTGATTCTTGGGGTTTAACCTACAATGAGCAGTTCTTC
NA,TRBV5-6,TRBJ2-7,NA,CASSLRQVLDPDYEQYF,TGTGCCAGCAGCTTGCGCCAGGTTCTGGATCCTGACTACGAGCAGTACTTC
few,TRBV27,TRBJ2-2,TRBD2,CASSSTLYPLAGEGGELFF,TGTGCCAGCAGTTCGACACTTTACCCACTAGCGGGAGAGGGCGGGGAGCTGTTTTTT
NA,TRBV7-9,TRBJ1-2,NA,CASSFYGDGYTF,TGTGCCAGCAGCTTTTACGGGGATGGCTACACCTTC
once,TRBV27,TRBJ2-1,TRBD2,CASSLVAGGYNEQFF,TGTGCCAGCAGTTTAGTAGCGGGGGGTTACAATGAGCAGTTCTTC
NA,TRBV28,TRBJ2-3,NA,CASSLASEGTDTQYF,TGTGCCAGCAGTTTAGCTAGCGAGGGCACAGATACGCAGTATTTT
NA,TRBV5-4,TRBJ2-2,TRBD1,CASSPGGWELFF,TGTGCCAGCAGCCCAGGGGGCTGGGAGCTGTTTTTT
few,TRBV7-9,TRBJ2-4,NA,CASTGRTQNIQYF,TGTGCCAGCACCGGACGGACGCAAAACATTCAGTACTTC
NA,TRBV6-6,TRBJ2-3,NA,CASSYSRQVGTDTQYF,TGTGCCAGCAGTTACTCGAGACAGGTTGGGACAGATACGCAGTATTTT
NA,TRBV30,TRBJ1-1,NA,CAWSLGRAEAFF,TGTGCCTGGTCCCTCGGACGGGCTGAAGCTTTCTTT
NA,TRBV10-3,TRBJ2-7,TRBD1,CAISAGTDYEQYF,TGTGCCATCAGTGCAGGGACAGATTACGAGCAGTACTTC
NA,TRBV4-3,TRBJ2-5,NA,CASSQDRLYETQYF,TGCGCCAGCAGCCAAGATAGACTATACGAGACCCAGTACTTC
NA,TRBV10-3,TRBJ2-7,TRBD2,CAISDWTSGGMENEQYF,TGTGCCATCAGTGACTGGACTAGCGGGGGCATGGAGAACGAGCAGTACTTC
NA,TRBV30,TRBJ1-2,TRBD1,CAWDRRQGIAYGYTF,TGTGCCTGGGACCGGCGACAGGGAATTGCCTATGGCTACACCTTC
once,TRBV10-3,TRBJ1-1,NA,CAIKRQGNTEAFF,TGTGCCATCAAGAGGCAGGGGAACACTGAAGCTTTCTTT
NA,TRBV30,TRBJ2-2,NA,CAWTYTGELFF,TGTGCCTGGACCTACACCGGGGAGCTGTTTTTT
NA,TRBV28,TRBJ2-6,TRBD1,CASKGAGASSGANVLTF,TGTGCCAGCAAGGGGGCAGGGGCCAGCTCTGGGGCCAACGTCCTGACTTTC
NA,TRBV5-1,TRBJ2-5,NA,CASTSERETQYF,TGCGCCAGCACCTCCGAGAGGGAGACCCAGTACTTC
NA,TRBV7-9,TRBJ2-7,TRBD1,CASSPSGQGRGFEQYF,TGTGCCAGCAGCCCATCCGGACAGGGAAGGGGGTTCGAGCAGTACTTC
NA,TRBV30,TRBJ2-2,NA,CAWSDIGGGELFF,TGTGCCTGGAGTGATATTGGCGGCGGGGAGCTGTTTTTT
NA,TRBV6-5,TRBJ1-6,NA,CASSYSDTPGSPLHF,TGTGCCAGCAGTTACTCAGACACACCTGGTTCACCCCTCCACTTT
NA,TRBV5-6,TRBJ2-2,NA,CASRVSFLGELFF,TGTGCCAGCAGGGTCTCCTTTTTAGGGGAGCTGTTTTTT